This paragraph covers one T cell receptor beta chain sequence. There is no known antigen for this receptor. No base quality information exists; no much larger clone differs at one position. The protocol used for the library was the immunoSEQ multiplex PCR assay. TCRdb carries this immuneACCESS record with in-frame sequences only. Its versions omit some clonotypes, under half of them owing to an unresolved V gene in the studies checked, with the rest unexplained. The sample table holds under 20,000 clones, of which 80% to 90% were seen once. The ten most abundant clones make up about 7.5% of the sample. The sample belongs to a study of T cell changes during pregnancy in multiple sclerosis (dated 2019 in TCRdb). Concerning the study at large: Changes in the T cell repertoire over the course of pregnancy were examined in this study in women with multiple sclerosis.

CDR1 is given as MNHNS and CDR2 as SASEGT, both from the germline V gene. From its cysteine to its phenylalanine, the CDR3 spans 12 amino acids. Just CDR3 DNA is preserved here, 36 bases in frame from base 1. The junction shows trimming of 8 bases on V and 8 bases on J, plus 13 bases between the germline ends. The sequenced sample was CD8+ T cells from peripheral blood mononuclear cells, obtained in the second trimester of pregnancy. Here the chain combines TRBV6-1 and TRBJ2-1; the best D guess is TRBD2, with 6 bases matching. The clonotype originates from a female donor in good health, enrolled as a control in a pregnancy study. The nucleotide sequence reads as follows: TGTGCCAGCGGAGGGCCCGCGGATGAGCAGTTCTTC. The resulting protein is CASGGPADEQFF.